What follows is one T cell receptor beta chain and its context. Its cognate antigen is unknown. These data are taken from a study of cytomegalovirus exposure and HLA in healthy donors. The PCR was carried out with 60 Vbeta primers and 13 Jbeta primers. Only in-frame clones appear in the TCRdb table, and some are missing; sequencing was by immunoSEQ multiplex PCR. Of around 100,000 clones in the sample, 79% are singletons; the top ten hold 3% to 4%. Study-level points and caveats: Near-uniform donor sequencing depth was presumed by presence/absence analyses. The records held CMV serostatus as the only immune exposure information.

The CDR3 consists of 14 residues. After removal of 3 bases from V and 6 bases from J, the junction contained 5 bases not matched to a gene. Germline loops: CDR1 SGHNT, CDR2 YENEEA. The TCR sequence derives from a middle-aged woman in good health and CMV-seronegative. The rearrangement links TRBV11-3 to TRBJ2-3; TRBD2 agrees at 8 bases. Sequencing used PBMCs. DNA for the CDR3: TGTGCCAGCAGCTTCGCGGGAGGAGCGGATACGCAGTATTTT. Encoded protein: CASSFAGGADTQYF.